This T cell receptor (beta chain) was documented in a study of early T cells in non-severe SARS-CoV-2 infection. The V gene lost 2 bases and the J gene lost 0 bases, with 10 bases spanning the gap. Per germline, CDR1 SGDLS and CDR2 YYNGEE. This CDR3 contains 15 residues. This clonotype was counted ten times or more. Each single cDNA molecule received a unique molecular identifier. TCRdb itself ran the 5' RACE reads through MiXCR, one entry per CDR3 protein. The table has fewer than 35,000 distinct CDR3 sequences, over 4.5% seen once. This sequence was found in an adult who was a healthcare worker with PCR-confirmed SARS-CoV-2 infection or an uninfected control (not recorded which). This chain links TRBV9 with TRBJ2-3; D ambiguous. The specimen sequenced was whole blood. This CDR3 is CASSVIPTSTDTQYF. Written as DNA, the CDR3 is TGTGCCAGCAGCGTCATTCCTACTAGCACAGATACGCAGTATTTT.